A selection of T cell receptor beta chains follows, all from one sample in a study of blood T cells in healthy people across ages. TCRdb re-called the 5' RACE reads with MiXCR, one entry per CDR3 protein. The sample holds over 500,000 distinct CDR3 sequences; 52% are singletons and the top ten take roughly 13%. Sequenced material: blood. Source of these receptors: a woman of 80 years or more in good health. The CDR3 runs from the conserved cysteine through the conserved F or W. Each record gives: D gene, clone size, V gene, J gene, CDR3 DNA, CDR3 protein. D genes are given only for firm matches. Clone size appears in some rows only: once, few, many, or a class for an expanded clone.

d_call: NA
clone_size: once
v_call: TRBV6-5
j_call: TRBJ2-4
cdr3_nt: TGTGCCAGCAGTGATCGACAGCTAGGGGAGCAGTACTTC
cdr3_aa: CASSDRQLGEQYF

d_call: NA
clone_size: NA
v_call: TRBV7-9
j_call: TRBJ2-2
cdr3_nt: TGTGCCAGCAGGAGGGACGGCACGAACACCGGGGAGCTGTTTTTT
cdr3_aa: CASRRDGTNTGELFF

d_call: NA
clone_size: NA
v_call: TRBV11-2
j_call: TRBJ2-2
cdr3_nt: TGTGCCAGCATATGGGTTAGCGGGAACACCGGGGAGCTGTTTTTT
cdr3_aa: CASIWVSGNTGELFF

d_call: TRBD2
clone_size: once
v_call: TRBV15
j_call: TRBJ2-4
cdr3_nt: TGTGCCACCAGCAGAGATCTCCTAGCGGTTCTAACCAAAAACATTCAGTACTTC
cdr3_aa: CATSRDLLAVLTKNIQYF

d_call: TRBD1
clone_size: many
v_call: TRBV6-2/TRBV6-3
j_call: TRBJ2-7
cdr3_nt: TGTGCCAGCAAAAAGGGGACAGGGGCCTTATACGAGCAGTACTTC
cdr3_aa: CASKKGTGALYEQYF

d_call: NA
clone_size: NA
v_call: TRBV13
j_call: TRBJ2-7
cdr3_nt: TGTGCCAGCAGCTTAGGGTCAGGGATAGGGTACGAGCAGTACTTC
cdr3_aa: CASSLGSGIGYEQYF

d_call: NA
clone_size: NA
v_call: TRBV3-1
j_call: TRBJ2-1
cdr3_nt: TGTGCCAGCAGCTTCGGGCCGTTTGAGCAGTTCTTC
cdr3_aa: CASSFGPFEQFF

d_call: NA
clone_size: NA
v_call: TRBV20-1
j_call: TRBJ2-7
cdr3_nt: TGCAGTGCCATAGCGTATACCTACGAGCAGTACTTC
cdr3_aa: CSAIAYTYEQYF

d_call: TRBD1
clone_size: NA
v_call: TRBV24-1
j_call: TRBJ2-5
cdr3_nt: TGTGCCACCAGTGACTCGAGCCCCCGGACAGGGGGAAAGTCGACGTGGTCCTACAATGAGCAGTACTTC
cdr3_aa: CATSDSSPRTGGKSTWSYNEQYF

d_call: NA
clone_size: NA
v_call: TRBV29-1
j_call: TRBJ1-1
cdr3_nt: TGCAGCGTTGAAGGGGAGAACACTGAAGCTTTCTTT
cdr3_aa: CSVEGENTEAFF

d_call: NA
clone_size: NA
v_call: TRBV20-1
j_call: TRBJ2-1
cdr3_nt: TGCAGTGCTACAGGGTCCCATTACAATGAGCAGTTCTTC
cdr3_aa: CSATGSHYNEQFF

d_call: NA
clone_size: once
v_call: TRBV5-1
j_call: TRBJ1-5
cdr3_nt: TGCGCCAGCAGCTTGGACATTACTAGCAATCAGCCCCAGCATTTT
cdr3_aa: CASSLDITSNQPQHF

d_call: NA
clone_size: NA
v_call: TRBV30
j_call: TRBJ1-4
cdr3_nt: TGTGCCTACCAGGGGTTTAGTGAAAAACTGTTTTTT
cdr3_aa: CAYQGFSEKLFF

d_call: NA
clone_size: NA
v_call: TRBV27
j_call: TRBJ2-1
cdr3_nt: TGTGCCAGCAGTATGACAGATAAATCCTACAATGAGCAGTTCTTC
cdr3_aa: CASSMTDKSYNEQFF

d_call: TRBD1
clone_size: many
v_call: TRBV20-1
j_call: TRBJ2-3
cdr3_nt: TGCAGTGCTAGAGATGTCGGTGGGACAGGGGCTGGTGAAACGTACACAGATACGCAGTATTTT
cdr3_aa: CSARDVGGTGAGETYTDTQYF

d_call: TRBD2
clone_size: many
v_call: TRBV10-3
j_call: TRBJ2-3
cdr3_nt: TGTGCCATCAGGCGCGGGGGGATCTTCACAGATACGCAGTATTTT
cdr3_aa: CAIRRGGIFTDTQYF

d_call: NA
clone_size: many
v_call: TRBV11-2
j_call: TRBJ2-3
cdr3_nt: TGTGCCAGCAGCTTAGCCGGGGGTACCGGCACAGATACGCAGTATTTT
cdr3_aa: CASSLAGGTGTDTQYF

d_call: NA
clone_size: NA
v_call: TRBV20-1
j_call: TRBJ1-1
cdr3_nt: TGCAGTGCTAGATCGGCAGGGACGAACACTGAAGCTTTCTTT
cdr3_aa: CSARSAGTNTEAFF

d_call: TRBD1
clone_size: few
v_call: TRBV20-1
j_call: TRBJ2-3
cdr3_nt: TGCAGTGCTGGGGACAGGGGGGATACGCAGTATTTT
cdr3_aa: CSAGDRGDTQYF

d_call: NA
clone_size: NA
v_call: TRBV7-3
j_call: TRBJ1-1
cdr3_nt: TGTGCCAGCAGCCCTGGGTCGGGCTCTGAAGCTTTCTTT
cdr3_aa: CASSPGSGSEAFF

d_call: NA
clone_size: NA
v_call: TRBV6-2/TRBV6-3
j_call: TRBJ1-1
cdr3_nt: TGTGCCGGCAGCCTACAGGGAACTGAAGCTTTCTTT
cdr3_aa: CAGSLQGTEAFF

d_call: NA
clone_size: NA
v_call: TRBV4-1
j_call: TRBJ1-5
cdr3_nt: TGCGCCAGCAGCCAAGATCGGGCAGACTATCTAACGCCCCAGCATTTT
cdr3_aa: CASSQDRADYLTPQHF

d_call: TRBD1
clone_size: many
v_call: TRBV19
j_call: TRBJ2-7
cdr3_nt: TGTGCCAGTAGTTTATCGACAGGGGTCTCCTACGAGCAGTACTTC
cdr3_aa: CASSLSTGVSYEQYF

d_call: TRBD2
clone_size: NA
v_call: TRBV25-1
j_call: TRBJ2-1
cdr3_nt: TGTGCCAGCAGTGAGGGCGGGAGGAAAGTTTATGAGCAGTTCTTC
cdr3_aa: CASSEGGRKVYEQFF

d_call: NA
clone_size: once
v_call: TRBV12-3/TRBV12-4
j_call: TRBJ1-5
cdr3_nt: TGTGCCAGCAGTAATGCCCCTCCCCAGCATTTT
cdr3_aa: CASSNAPPQHF

d_call: NA
clone_size: NA
v_call: TRBV6-6
j_call: TRBJ2-5
cdr3_nt: TGTGCCAGCAGTTACGAGACGGAAGAGACCCAGTACTTC
cdr3_aa: CASSYETEETQYF

d_call: NA
clone_size: NA
v_call: TRBV29-1
j_call: TRBJ2-5
cdr3_nt: TGCAGCGTTGAAGGGCTCCTACGGCGTCACAACCAAGAGACCCAGTACTTC
cdr3_aa: CSVEGLLRRHNQETQYF

d_call: NA
clone_size: few
v_call: TRBV18
j_call: TRBJ2-5
cdr3_nt: TGTGCCAGCTCACCGGGACACATAATAAGGGAGACCCAGTACTTC
cdr3_aa: CASSPGHIIRETQYF

d_call: TRBD1
clone_size: NA
v_call: TRBV20-1
j_call: TRBJ2-1
cdr3_nt: TGCAGTGCGAACGACAGGGTCCGGCCCTACAATGAGCAGTTCTTC
cdr3_aa: CSANDRVRPYNEQFF

d_call: NA
clone_size: many
v_call: TRBV2
j_call: TRBJ2-1
cdr3_nt: TGTGCCAGCAGAGATGACAGCCACAATGAGCAGTTCTTC
cdr3_aa: CASRDDSHNEQFF

d_call: NA
clone_size: NA
v_call: TRBV12-3/TRBV12-4
j_call: TRBJ1-1
cdr3_nt: TGTGCCAGCAACAGGGAGGTGAGAAGGGGGACTGAAGCTTTCTTT
cdr3_aa: CASNREVRRGTEAFF

d_call: TRBD1
clone_size: once
v_call: TRBV12-5
j_call: TRBJ2-5
cdr3_nt: TGTGCTAGTGCTCGGGACAGGGTAGAGACCCAGTACTTC
cdr3_aa: CASARDRVETQYF

d_call: NA
clone_size: NA
v_call: TRBV13
j_call: TRBJ2-6
cdr3_nt: TGTGCCAGCAGCTTCTTTGGGGCCGACTCTGGGGCCAACGTCCTGACTTTC
cdr3_aa: CASSFFGADSGANVLTF

d_call: NA
clone_size: NA
v_call: TRBV7-8
j_call: TRBJ1-1
cdr3_nt: TGTGCCAGCAGCCGGGAACAGTTGGACACTGAAGCTTTCTTT
cdr3_aa: CASSREQLDTEAFF

d_call: NA
clone_size: NA
v_call: TRBV29-1
j_call: TRBJ1-2
cdr3_nt: TGCAGCGTTAGACAGTACACTAACTACTATGGCTACACCTTC
cdr3_aa: CSVRQYTNYYGYTF

d_call: TRBD1
clone_size: NA
v_call: TRBV12-3/TRBV12-4
j_call: TRBJ2-3
cdr3_nt: TGTGCCAGCAGTCCCCAGAGGGGGCCGGATACGCAGTATTTT
cdr3_aa: CASSPQRGPDTQYF

d_call: NA
clone_size: NA
v_call: TRBV12-3/TRBV12-4
j_call: TRBJ1-2
cdr3_nt: TGTGCCAGCGGCGAGTTCTCGCATAACTATGGCTACACCTTC
cdr3_aa: CASGEFSHNYGYTF

d_call: TRBD1
clone_size: NA
v_call: TRBV6-5
j_call: TRBJ2-5
cdr3_nt: TGTGCCAGCAGTTACGGGACAGGGTTACAAGAGACCCAGTACTTC
cdr3_aa: CASSYGTGLQETQYF

d_call: NA
clone_size: many
v_call: TRBV5-1
j_call: TRBJ1-2
cdr3_nt: TGCGCCAGCAGTCAGTTATGGGGAAACTATGGCTACACCTTC
cdr3_aa: CASSQLWGNYGYTF

d_call: NA
clone_size: NA
v_call: TRBV12-3/TRBV12-4
j_call: TRBJ1-5
cdr3_nt: TGTGCCAGCACCTTAGCAGGGGAGGGCAATCAGCCCCAGCATTTT
cdr3_aa: CASTLAGEGNQPQHF

d_call: NA
clone_size: few
v_call: TRBV19
j_call: TRBJ1-2
cdr3_nt: TGTGCCAGTAGTAGACGCGGTGGCTACACCTTC
cdr3_aa: CASSRRGGYTF

d_call: NA
clone_size: many
v_call: TRBV5-1
j_call: TRBJ2-6
cdr3_nt: TGCGCCAGCAGCTTGGTTGGTTCTGGGGCCAACGTCCTGACTTTC
cdr3_aa: CASSLVGSGANVLTF

d_call: NA
clone_size: many
v_call: TRBV20-1
j_call: TRBJ2-1
cdr3_nt: TGCAGTGCTAGAGATCCGGGGGAGAGGATCTATGAGCAGTTCTTC
cdr3_aa: CSARDPGERIYEQFF

d_call: TRBD2
clone_size: many
v_call: TRBV29-1
j_call: TRBJ2-7
cdr3_nt: TGCAGCGTTGCTCAACTAGCGGGGCGATACGAGCAGTACTTC
cdr3_aa: CSVAQLAGRYEQYF

d_call: NA
clone_size: NA
v_call: TRBV29-1
j_call: TRBJ2-1
cdr3_nt: TGCAGCGTTGAAGGTAGTTATTCCTACAATGAGCAGTTCTTC
cdr3_aa: CSVEGSYSYNEQFF

d_call: TRBD1
clone_size: many
v_call: TRBV11-1
j_call: TRBJ2-1
cdr3_nt: TGTGCCAGCAGCTCCCCACGTTGGGGACAGGGGAACAATGAGCAGTTCTTC
cdr3_aa: CASSSPRWGQGNNEQFF

d_call: NA
clone_size: NA
v_call: TRBV27
j_call: TRBJ2-6
cdr3_nt: TGTGCCAGCAGCGGGCCGCCGGGACGTAAAAACTCTGGGGCCAACGTCCTGACTTTC
cdr3_aa: CASSGPPGRKNSGANVLTF

d_call: TRBD1
clone_size: many
v_call: TRBV3-1
j_call: TRBJ1-2
cdr3_nt: TGTGCCAGCAGCCAAGATCCGACAGGGGGTGGCTACACCTTC
cdr3_aa: CASSQDPTGGGYTF

d_call: NA
clone_size: NA
v_call: TRBV20-1
j_call: TRBJ2-7
cdr3_nt: TGCAGTGCCCACAGCGGGTCCTACGAGCAGTACTTC
cdr3_aa: CSAHSGSYEQYF

d_call: TRBD2
clone_size: NA
v_call: TRBV3-1
j_call: TRBJ2-3
cdr3_nt: TGTACCAGCAGTCCCTGGACTAGCGGGAGGGCCCCGACGCAGTATTTT
cdr3_aa: CTSSPWTSGRAPTQYF